Shown below are 20 T cell receptor beta chains from a single sample sequenced in a study of T cell changes during pregnancy in multiple sclerosis. Using immunoSEQ multiplex PCR, the repertoire was profiled, and TCRdb retains in-frame clones only, with some absent. The sample has 45,000 to 55,000 clones; nearly 95% are singletons. The sequencing used peripheral blood, collected in the third trimester of pregnancy. These TCRs come from a female donor with multiple sclerosis, enrolled in a pregnancy study.

V and J are TRBV29-1 and TRBJ2-7; 8 nucleotides line up with TRBD1. The CDR3 is 14 amino acids. CDR1 is SQVTM, CDR2 ANQGSEA, per germline. The ends lost 7 bases at V and 7 bases at J; junction bases unmatched: 15. The CDR3: CSAAARGLGGEQYF. The CDR3 DNA is TGCAGCGCCGCGGCCAGGGGGCTAGGAGGGGAGCAGTACTTC.

V gene TRBV6-1 combines with J gene TRBJ2-2; 7 bases map to TRBD2. V shed 1 base, J shed 3 bases, and the junction held 2 bases outside the gene matches. CDR3 length equals 15 residues. CDR1 and CDR2 (germline): MNHNS, SASEGT. As DNA, the CDR3 is TGTGCCAGCAGTGAAGGCGCGGGAGACACCGGGGAGCTGTTTTTT. Protein product: CASSEGAGDTGELFF.

The rearrangement uses TRBV30 and TRBJ2-1; TRBD2 agrees at 9 bases. This CDR3 comprises 17 residues. Germline values: CDR1 GTSNPN, CDR2 SVGIG (reference sequence). V was pared by 1 base and J by 7 bases, with 14 bases of the junction left unmatched. CDR3 in amino acids: CAWSGTGIGLALNEQFF. The CDR3 DNA is TGTGCCTGGAGTGGGACAGGAATCGGACTAGCGTTAAATGAGCAGTTCTTC.

The rearrangement joins TRBV5-1 to TRBJ2-7; 8 bases match TRBD2. The CDR3 contains 15 residues. V shed 0 bases and J 2 bases; nucleotides not matched to a gene: 4. Looked up from germline, CDR1 is SGHRS and CDR2 is YFSETQ. CDR3 sequence reads: CASSLEGSGTYEQYF. CDR3 DNA sequence: TGCGCCAGCAGCTTGGAAGGTAGCGGGACCTACGAGCAGTACTTC.

This clone is medium-sized in the sample. The chain links TRBV7-2 to TRBJ2-7; TRBD2 agrees at 8 bases. Per the germline V gene, CDR1 is SGHTA and CDR2 is FQGNSA. V shed 1 base, J shed 4 bases, and the junction held 3 bases outside the gene matches. CDR3 size: 14 residues. This chain's CDR3 is CASSLGLASYEQYF. Here the CDR3 DNA reads TGTGCCAGCAGCTTAGGACTAGCGTCATACGAGCAGTACTTC. The variable domain in full, completed from reference TRBV7-2 and TRBJ2-7, reads GAGVSQSPSNKVTEKGKDVELRCDPISGHTALYWYRQSLGQGLEFLIYFQGNSAPDKSGLPSDRFSAERTGGSVSTLTIQRTQQEDSAVYLCASSLGLASYEQYFGPGTRLTVT.

The gene calls are TRBV27 and TRBJ2-7, with TRBD1 matching 8 bases. V dropped 3 bases and J dropped 3; count of bases not matched to a gene: 7. Germline V gene lookup returns CDR1 MNHEY and CDR2 SMNVEV (reference sequence). CDR3 length equals 15 residues. The CDR3 bases are TGTGCCAGCAGTTTCTGGGACAGGTTTCGCTACGAGCAGTACTTC. This encodes CASSFWDRFRYEQYF.

The CDR3: CASSDGLANYNEQFF. As DNA, the CDR3 is TGTGCCAGCAGCGACGGACTAGCCAACTACAATGAGCAGTTCTTC. The V gene is TRBV7-3, the J gene TRBJ2-1; 8 positions agree with TRBD2. The CDR3 totals 15 residues. V lost 5 bases and J lost 3; bases outside the gene matches: 6. Germline-derived CDR1 and CDR2 are SGHTA and FQGTGA.

The chain couples TRBV18 to TRBJ2-5; tentatively, D is TRBD1 (6 bases). Germline values: CDR1 KGHSH, CDR2 LQKENI. V was trimmed by 4 bases and J by 1 base, leaving 10 bases between them. There are 14 residues in the CDR3. Here the CDR3 reads CASSRGQLQETQYF. For the CDR3, the DNA is TGTGCCAGCTCACGGGGACAACTCCAAGAGACCCAGTACTTC.

The chain combines TRBV29-1 with TRBJ2-1, with 12 bases fitting TRBD2. J lost 2 bases, V lost 7 bases, and 9 bases had no gene match. CDR3 length equals 16 residues. The germline gives CDR1 SQVTM, CDR2 ANQGSEA. CDR3 region: CSGNLWTSGAYNEQFF. The CDR3 DNA reads as TGCAGCGGAAACCTATGGACTAGCGGGGCCTACAATGAGCAGTTCTTC.

The chain links TRBV7-2 to TRBJ2-7; 12 nucleotides align to TRBD2. J gave up 6 bases and V 5 bases, and 8 bases lay outside the gene matches. The CDR3 sequence is 15 residues long. In germline, CDR1 is SGHTA, CDR2 FQGNSA. CDR3 loop: CASSARLAGVLEQYF. CDR3 nucleotide sequence: TGTGCCAGCAGCGCAAGACTAGCGGGAGTGCTCGAGCAGTACTTC.

V and J are TRBV5-6 and TRBJ2-7; 9 bases match TRBD1. With 1 base clipped from V and 6 bases from J, the junction kept 8 bases outside the gene matches. This CDR3 spans 15 amino acids. The germline V gene has CDR1 SGHDT and CDR2 YYEEEE. The chain's CDR3 is CASSLSFGTGTEQYF. The DNA for the CDR3 is TGTGCCAGCAGCTTGTCATTTGGGACAGGGACCGAGCAGTACTTC.

The chain is built from TRBV13 and TRBJ2-7; 8 bases map to TRBD2. The CDR3 consists of 15 residues. J was trimmed by 3 bases and V by 4 bases; bases with no gene match: 8. CDR1 is PRHDT, CDR2 FYEKMQ, per germline (reference sequence). CDR3: CASSSPGLGDYEQYF. DNA of the CDR3: TGTGCCAGCAGCTCCCCGGGACTAGGGGACTACGAGCAGTACTTC.

The gene calls are TRBV7-8 and TRBJ2-3, with 7 bases identical to TRBD2. Germline V gives CDR1 SGHVS, CDR2 FQNEAQ. The CDR3 has 15 amino acids. Losses at the gene ends were 5 bases for V and 3 bases for J; bases not matched to a gene: 8. For the CDR3, the DNA is TGTGCCAGCAGCCTTGGGAGGGCAAGGACAGATACGCAGTATTTT. Translated: CASSLGRARTDTQYF.

V and J are TRBV11-2 and TRBJ2-2; TRBD2 matches at 8 bases. V was pared by 6 bases and J by 2 bases, with 14 bases of the junction left unmatched. The CDR3 loop spans 18 amino acids. The germline V gene has CDR1 SGHAT and CDR2 FQNNGV. The CDR3 region is CASRTGLVGLTNTGELFF. The CDR3 DNA sequence: TGTGCCAGCAGAACGGGACTAGTAGGCCTCACTAACACCGGGGAGCTGTTTTTT.

This sequence joins TRBV6-6 and TRBJ2-7; the D is unclear. This CDR3 is built from 12 residues. V was cut by 4 bases and J by 2 bases, with 6 bases left in between. The V gene's germline CDR1 is MNHNY and CDR2 SVGAGI (reference sequence). The CDR3 here is CASSSIAYEQYF. The CDR3 coding sequence is TGTGCCAGCAGTTCAATAGCCTACGAGCAGTACTTC.

The chain is built from TRBV12-5 and TRBJ2-2, with D possibly being TRBD2 (6 bases). The CDR3 consists of 15 residues. The ends were cut back, 3 bases at V and 1 base at J, with 9 bases in the middle. The V gene's germline CDR1 is LGHNT and CDR2 FRNRAP. The CDR3: CASGFPSVNTGELFF. CDR3 bases: TGTGCTAGTGGTTTTCCTAGCGTGAACACCGGGGAGCTGTTTTTT.

The rearrangement uses TRBV5-5 and TRBJ2-5; the D gene is possibly TRBD2 (5 bases). From germline, CDR1 is SGHKS and CDR2 YYEKEE (reference sequence). This CDR3 has 14 amino acids. V was pared by 0 bases and J by 7 bases, with 13 bases between. CDR3 DNA sequence: TGTGCCAGCAGCTTGGCAGAGTCACGGGGGACCCAGTACTTC. Its translation is CASSLAESRGTQYF.

The chain combines TRBV6-1 with TRBJ2-7; 9 bases map to TRBD2. This CDR3 has 15 amino acids. With 3 bases clipped from V and 0 bases from J, the junction kept 3 bases outside the gene matches. The germline CDR1 and CDR2 sequences are MNHNS and SASEGT. The CDR3 protein is CASSDLSGSSYEQYF. Here the CDR3 DNA reads TGTGCCAGCAGTGACCTTAGCGGGAGCTCCTACGAGCAGTACTTC.

The chain joins TRBV11-1 to TRBJ2-7; 7 positions agree with TRBD1. Losses at the gene ends were 4 bases for V and 2 bases for J; bases not matched to a gene: 11. CDR1 is SGHAT, CDR2 FQDESV, per germline (reference sequence). CDR3 length: 16 residues. The CDR3 loop reads CASSSEGQVLTYEQYF. CDR3 in DNA: TGTGCCAGCAGCTCGGAAGGACAGGTACTGACCTACGAGCAGTACTTC.

The chain employs TRBV28 and TRBJ1-1; 7 bases fit TRBD1. Germline loops: CDR1 MDHEN, CDR2 SYDVKM. V trimming: 6 bases; J trimming: 5 bases; junction bases outside the gene matches: 6. The CDR3 length is 13 residues. The CDR3 region is CASSPTGVTEAFF. CDR3 DNA sequence: TGTGCCAGCAGCCCTACAGGGGTTACTGAAGCTTTCTTT.